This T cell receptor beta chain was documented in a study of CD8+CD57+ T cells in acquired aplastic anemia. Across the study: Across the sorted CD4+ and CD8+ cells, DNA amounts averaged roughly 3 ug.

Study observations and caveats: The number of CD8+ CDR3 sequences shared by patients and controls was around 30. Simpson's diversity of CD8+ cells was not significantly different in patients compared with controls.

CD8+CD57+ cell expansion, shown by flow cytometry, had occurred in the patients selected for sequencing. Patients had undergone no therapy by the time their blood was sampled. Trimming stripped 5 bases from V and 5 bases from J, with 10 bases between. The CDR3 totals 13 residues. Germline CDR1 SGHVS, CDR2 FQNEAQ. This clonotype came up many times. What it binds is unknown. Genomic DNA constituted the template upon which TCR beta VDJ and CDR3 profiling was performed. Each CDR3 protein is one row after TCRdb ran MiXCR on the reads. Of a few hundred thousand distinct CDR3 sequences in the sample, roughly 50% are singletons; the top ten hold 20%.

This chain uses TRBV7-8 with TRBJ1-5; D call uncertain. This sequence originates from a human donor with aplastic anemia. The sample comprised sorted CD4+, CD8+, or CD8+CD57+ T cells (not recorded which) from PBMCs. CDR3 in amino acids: CASSLLADQPQHF. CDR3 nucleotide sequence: TGTGCCAGCAGCCTGCTGGCGGATCAGCCCCAGCATTTT.